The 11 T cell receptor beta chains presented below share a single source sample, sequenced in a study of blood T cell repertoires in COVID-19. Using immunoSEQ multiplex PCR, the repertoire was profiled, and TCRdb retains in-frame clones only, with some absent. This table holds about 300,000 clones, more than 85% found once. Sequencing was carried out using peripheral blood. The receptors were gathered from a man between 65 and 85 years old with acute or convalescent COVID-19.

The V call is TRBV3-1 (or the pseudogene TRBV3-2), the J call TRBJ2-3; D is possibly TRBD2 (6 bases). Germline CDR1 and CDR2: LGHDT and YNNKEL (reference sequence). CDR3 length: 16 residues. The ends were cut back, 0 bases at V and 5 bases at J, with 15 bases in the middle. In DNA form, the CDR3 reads TGTGCCAGCAGCCAAGATCCTCGTGCGGGGCGAGATACGCAGTATTTT. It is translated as CASSQDPRAGRDTQYF.

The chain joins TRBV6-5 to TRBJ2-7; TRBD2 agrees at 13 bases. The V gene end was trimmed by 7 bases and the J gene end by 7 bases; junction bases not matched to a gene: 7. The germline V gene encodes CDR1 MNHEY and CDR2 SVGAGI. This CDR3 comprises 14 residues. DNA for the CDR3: TGTGCCAGCACTAAGACTAGCGGGAGGCGGGAGCAGTACTTC. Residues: CASTKTSGRREQYF.

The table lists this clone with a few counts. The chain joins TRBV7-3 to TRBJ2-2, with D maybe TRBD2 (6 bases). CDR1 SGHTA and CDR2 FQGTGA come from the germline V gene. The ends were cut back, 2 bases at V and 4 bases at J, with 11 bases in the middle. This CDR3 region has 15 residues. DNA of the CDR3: TGTGCCAGCAGCTTAGCGGCGGGATCCACCGGGGAGCTGTTTTTT. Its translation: CASSLAAGSTGELFF.

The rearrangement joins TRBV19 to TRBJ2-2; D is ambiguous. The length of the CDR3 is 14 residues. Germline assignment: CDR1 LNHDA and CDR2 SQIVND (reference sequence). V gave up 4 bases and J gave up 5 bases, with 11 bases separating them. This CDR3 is CASSTFAGTGELFF. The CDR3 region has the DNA TGTGCCAGTAGTACTTTCGCCGGGACCGGGGAGCTGTTTTTT.

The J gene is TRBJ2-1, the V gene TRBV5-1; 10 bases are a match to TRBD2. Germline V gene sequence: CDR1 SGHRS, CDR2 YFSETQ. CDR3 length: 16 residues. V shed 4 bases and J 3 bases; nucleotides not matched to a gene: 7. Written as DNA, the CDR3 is TGCGCCAGCAGCCCGAGTGTAGCGGGGGGCTACAATGAGCAGTTCTTC. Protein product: CASSPSVAGGYNEQFF. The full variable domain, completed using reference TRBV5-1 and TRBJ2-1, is KAGVTQTPRYLIKTRGQQVTLSCSPISGHRSVSWYQQTPGQGLQFLFEYFSETQRNKGNFPGRFSGRQFSNSRSEMNVSTLELGDSALYLCASSPSVAGGYNEQFFGPGTRLTVL.

As DNA, the CDR3 is TGTGCCAGCAGCCCCGTAGCAGATACGCAGTATTTT. Amino acids: CASSPVADTQYF. The chain couples TRBV7-9 to TRBJ2-3; D uncertain. Germline lookup yields CDR1 SEHNR and CDR2 FQNEAQ (reference sequence). This CDR3 contains 12 residues. V lost 5 bases to trimming and J lost 4 bases, with 7 bases between them.

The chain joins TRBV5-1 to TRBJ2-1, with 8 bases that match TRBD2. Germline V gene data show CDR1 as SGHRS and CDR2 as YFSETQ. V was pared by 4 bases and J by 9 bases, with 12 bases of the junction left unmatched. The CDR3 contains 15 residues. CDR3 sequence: CASSGGRTSLGEQFF. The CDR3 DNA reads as TGCGCCAGCAGCGGGGGCCGGACTAGCTTAGGTGAGCAGTTCTTC.

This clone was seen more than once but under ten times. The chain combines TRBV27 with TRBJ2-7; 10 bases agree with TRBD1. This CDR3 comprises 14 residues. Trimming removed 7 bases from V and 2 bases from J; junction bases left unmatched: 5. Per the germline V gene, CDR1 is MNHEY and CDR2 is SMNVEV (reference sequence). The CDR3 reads CASMWTGGPYEQYF. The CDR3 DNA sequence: TGTGCCAGCATGTGGACAGGGGGGCCCTACGAGCAGTACTTC.

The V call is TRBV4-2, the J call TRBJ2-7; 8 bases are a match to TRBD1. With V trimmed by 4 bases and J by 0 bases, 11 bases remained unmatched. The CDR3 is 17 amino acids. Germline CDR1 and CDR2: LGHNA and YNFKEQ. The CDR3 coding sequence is TGTGCCAGCAGCCGATCGACAGGGGTTGCTGGCTCCTACGAGCAGTACTTC. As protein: CASSRSTGVAGSYEQYF.

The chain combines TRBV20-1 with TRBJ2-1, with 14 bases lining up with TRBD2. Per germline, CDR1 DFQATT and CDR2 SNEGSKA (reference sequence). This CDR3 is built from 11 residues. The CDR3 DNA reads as TGCGGGGGACTAGCGGGAGTGCTGCAGTTCTTC. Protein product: CGGLAGVLQFF.

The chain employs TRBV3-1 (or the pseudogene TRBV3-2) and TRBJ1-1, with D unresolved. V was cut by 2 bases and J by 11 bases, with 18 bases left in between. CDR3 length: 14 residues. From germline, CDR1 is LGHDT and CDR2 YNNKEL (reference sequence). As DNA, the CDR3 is TGTGCCAGCAGCCAACTCTCCTTTGAACTCGGGGCTTTCTTT. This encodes CASSQLSFELGAFF.